This T cell receptor beta chain was documented in a study of CD8 T cells in Susac syndrome. RNA amounts of about 0.5 to 1 ug underwent reverse transcription with random hexamers. Each CDR3 protein is one row after TCRdb ran MiXCR on the immunoSEQ multiplex PCR reads. The table has 130,000 to 150,000 distinct CDR3 sequences, less than 95% seen once; the top ten hold 0.084%. V lost 5 bases, J lost 7 bases, and 18 bases lay in between. The germline V gene has CDR1 SGHNT and CDR2 YYREEE (reference sequence). The CDR3 totals 14 residues. The source of this sequence is a human donor in good health. The chain links TRBV5-4 to TRBJ1-1; D perhaps matches TRBD1 (6 bases). Sequenced material: CD4+ T cells from PBMCs. CDR3 nucleotide sequence: TGTGCCAGCAGTGGACAGTCAAATTCGGGTGAAGCTTTCTTT. Amino acid sequence: CASSGQSNSGEAFF.